This T cell receptor beta chain appears in the sequencing data of a study of OX40 agonist ivuxolimab in advanced cancers. At the level of the study: Patients with hepatocellular carcinoma, melanoma, renal cell or head and neck cancer made up the dose-escalation patients. Patients achieving partial responses numbered three: one hepatocellular carcinoma case and two cutaneous melanoma cases. Study-wide results and limits: Clonal expansion among partial responders at 0.1-3.0 mg/kg ranked near the lowest. Dose levels from 0.1 to 3.0 mg/kg saw CD4+ and CD8+ blood T cells expand clonally by week 6.

Germline V gene sequence: CDR1 SGHNT, CDR2 YYREEE (reference sequence). This CDR3 contains 14 residues. V was pared by 4 bases and J by 6 bases, with 13 bases between. This clone was picked up a small number of times. Its antigen is not known. Sequenced by immunoSEQ multiplex PCR; TCRdb stores in-frame clones only, minus some. The table lists about 73,000 clones, under 90% of them singletons. This sequence joins TRBV5-4 and TRBJ2-2; maybe TRBD2 (5 bases). The source material was CD4+ or CD8+ T cells sorted from blood, sampled in a trial of the OX40 agonist ivuxolimab. The receptor was derived from an adult with an advanced solid tumor such as melanoma, head and neck, liver or kidney cancer. CDR3 DNA: TGTGCCAGCAGCAATGGAGGCGTTTCCGGGGAGCTGTTTTTT. Amino acids: CASSNGGVSGELFF. Looking up the rest from reference TRBV5-4 and TRBJ2-2 gives the full variable domain: ETGVTQSPTHLIKTRGQQVTLRCSSQSGHNTVSWYQQALGQGPQFIFQYYREEENGRGNFPPRFSGLQFPNYSSELNVNALELDDSALYLCASSNGGVSGELFFGEGSRLTVL.